The TCR beta chain described here comes from a study of cytomegalovirus exposure and HLA in healthy donors. About the study: Among 350 to 500 genotyped donors, approximately 80% fell in the Caucasian-associated ancestry cluster. Whole-study findings and limits: An Asian-associated ancestry cluster reportedly showed fewer N-insertions than the roughly 700-donor mean in a later analysis.

With 6 bases clipped from V and 4 bases from J, the junction kept 10 bases outside the gene matches. The CDR3 is 15 residues long. Germline CDR1 and CDR2: SGHTA and FQGNSA. In the case of this clone: The antigen is unknown.

The PCR contained 60 Vbeta and 13 Jbeta primers. Sequencing used immunoSEQ multiplex PCR; TCRdb keeps in-frame clones, though not all of them. The sample lists 140,000 or so clones; roughly 10% were seen once. The V and J genes are TRBV7-2 and TRBJ2-3, with 7 nucleotides matching TRBD2. The sample was PBMCs. The receptor comes from a male donor in good health and CMV-seronegative. The CDR3 reads CASRIQAGHSDTQYF. DNA for the CDR3: TGTGCCAGCAGGATACAAGCGGGGCATTCAGATACGCAGTATTTT.